The 12 T cell receptor beta chains listed next were all sequenced from one sample in a study of blood T cell repertoires in COVID-19. This table comes from immunoSEQ multiplex PCR, and its TCRdb copy is limited to in-frame clones, with some not included. The table shows 58,000 or so clones, with around 81% occurring only once. What was sequenced was peripheral blood. These TCRs come from a human donor in a cohort sampled during active COVID-19.

V usage is TRBV4-2 and J usage is TRBJ2-7; D call uncertain. The CDR3 consists of 15 residues. Between the trimmed V and J ends, which lost 0 bases and 2 bases, there was a span of 11 bases. The germline V gene encodes CDR1 LGHNA and CDR2 YNFKEQ. CDR3 DNA sequence: TGTGCCAGCAGCCAAGATTTTGGCGGAACCTACGAGCAGTACTTC. It is translated as CASSQDFGGTYEQYF.

This clone was seen only a few times. This rearrangement joins TRBV7-2 to TRBJ1-3, with D hard to call. V was cut by 7 bases and J by 3 bases, with 7 bases left in between. There are 12 residues in the CDR3. CDR1 is SGHTA and CDR2 is FQGNSA in the germline V gene. The CDR3 loop is CASTQFGNTIYF. The CDR3 DNA sequence: TGTGCCAGCACCCAGTTTGGAAACACCATATATTTT.

There are a few counts of this clone. This sequence joins TRBV4-3 and TRBJ2-6, with TRBD2 as a possible D gene (5 bases). Trimming shortened V by 3 bases and J by 0 bases, and 9 bases separated the two germline ends. Germline CDR1 is LGHNA and CDR2 is YSLEER. CDR3 length: 16 amino acids. DNA of the CDR3: TGCGCCAGCAGCCAGGGGAGAAGCTCTGGGGCCAACGTCCTGACTTTC. Its protein product is CASSQGRSSGANVLTF.

This rearrangement joins TRBV5-3 to TRBJ2-3; 9 positions match TRBD2. TRBV5-3 is reported as an ORF; its role is uncertain. CDR3 length: 16 amino acids. V shed 2 bases, J shed 8 bases, and the junction held 12 bases outside the gene matches. The chain's CDR3 is CARSFGREGRLRTQYF. The CDR3 bases are TGTGCCAGAAGCTTCGGGCGGGAGGGTCGGCTCCGTACGCAGTATTTT.

The chain's CDR3 is CASSLAGTSGSYEQYF. DNA for the CDR3: TGTGCCAGCAGCTTAGCCGGGACTAGCGGGAGCTACGAGCAGTACTTC. The chain uses TRBV7-2 and TRBJ2-7, with TRBD2 matching 14 bases. CDR1 is SGHTA and CDR2 is FQGNSA in the germline V gene. CDR3 size: 16 residues. V was pared by 0 bases and J by 3 bases, with 1 base of the junction left unmatched.

The rearrangement joins TRBV11-2 to TRBJ2-7; D call uncertain. Trimming took off 1 base at V and 7 bases at J, with 14 bases between the two ends. In germline, CDR1 is SGHAT, CDR2 FQNNGV. This CDR3 spans 14 amino acids. The CDR3 loop reads CASSLGATAREQYF. The CDR3 nucleotides read TGTGCCAGCAGCTTAGGGGCGACCGCAAGAGAGCAGTACTTC. The full variable domain, its missing parts supplied by reference TRBV11-2 and TRBJ2-7, is EAGVAQSPRYKIIEKRQSVAFWCNPISGHATLYWYQQILGQGPKLLIQFQNNGVVDDSQLPKDRFSAERLKGVDSTLKIQPAKLEDSAVYLCASSLGATAREQYFGPGTRLTVT.

V is TRBV7-8 and J is TRBJ2-3; 7 nucleotides line up with TRBD1. The CDR3 has 13 amino acids. Germline V gene sequence: CDR1 SGHVS, CDR2 FQNEAQ. The junction had 4 bases not matched to a gene; V was cut back by 4 bases and J by 6 bases. The CDR3: CASSSEGGDTQYF. CDR3 nucleotides: TGTGCCAGCAGCTCCGAAGGGGGCGATACGCAGTATTTT.

The chain uses TRBV12-5 and TRBJ1-4; 10 nucleotides match TRBD1. CDR3 length equals 14 residues. The V segment lost 4 bases and the J segment 5 bases; nucleotides outside the gene matches: 1. Germline loops: CDR1 LGHNT, CDR2 FRNRAP. The CDR3 here is CASGWGQGNEKLFF. The CDR3 DNA sequence: TGTGCTAGTGGTTGGGGACAGGGGAATGAAAAACTGTTTTTT.

The chain recombines TRBV5-1 with TRBJ2-7; TRBD1 matches at 9 bases. Germline V gene sequence: CDR1 SGHRS, CDR2 YFSETQ. This CDR3 is built from 14 residues. V lost 4 bases to trimming and J lost 5 bases; unmatched junction nucleotides: 7. The CDR3 is CASSVDRGRDEQYF. CDR3 sequence (DNA): TGCGCCAGCAGCGTGGACAGGGGTCGGGACGAGCAGTACTTC.

The chain has TRBV10-3 and TRBJ2-2, with a weak D call TRBD2 (6 bases). CDR1 ENHRY and CDR2 SYGVKD come from the germline V gene. Trimming pared 8 bases from V and 3 bases from J, leaving 16 bases between. CDR3 length: 15 amino acids. CDR3: CAIGRWEADTGELFF. For the CDR3, the DNA is TGTGCCATCGGGAGGTGGGAGGCAGACACCGGGGAGCTGTTTTTT.

V and J are TRBV23-1 and TRBJ2-7, with D possibly matching TRBD2 (7 bases). TRBV23-1 is labeled an ORF, and its function is uncertain. CDR3 length: 20 residues. Trimming took off 2 bases at V and 1 base at J, with 27 bases between the two ends. The CDR3 reads CASSQVIGGGPSLISYEQYF. For the CDR3, the DNA is TGCGCCAGCAGTCAAGTTATAGGGGGGGGACCCTCCCTAATATCCTACGAGCAGTACTTC.

This clone was seen more than once but under ten times. The J gene is TRBJ2-7, the V gene TRBV2, with 8 positions matching TRBD2. CDR1 and CDR2 (germline): SNHLY, FYNNEI. The CDR3 runs to 15 residues. Trimming removed 8 bases from V and 0 bases from J; junction bases left unmatched: 9. In DNA form, the CDR3 reads TGTGCCAGCCTAGGGAGTAGCGGGAACTCCTACGAGCAGTACTTC. Its translation: CASLGSSGNSYEQYF.